A selection of T cell receptor beta chains follows, all from one sample in a study of OX40 agonist ivuxolimab in advanced cancers. Clones were sequenced by immunoSEQ multiplex PCR, and TCRdb holds only the in-frame ones, with some missing. Of 35,000 to 40,000 clones listed, 84% are singletons. Sample: CD4+ or CD8+ T cells sorted from blood, taken in a trial of the OX40 agonist ivuxolimab. The receptor set was obtained from an adult with an advanced solid tumor such as melanoma, head and neck, liver or kidney cancer. The CDR3 runs from the conserved cysteine through the conserved F or W. The order of the fields is J gene, clone size, V gene, D gene, CDR3 DNA, CDR3 protein. A D gene is named only where the DNA matches it firmly. Where a row states a size, it is once, few, many or the class of an expanded clone; other rows omit it.

j_call: TRBJ2-5; clone_size: -; v_call: TRBV28; d_call: TRBD1; cdr3_nt: TGTGCCAGCAGTTTTGGGACAGGAGCCCACGGAGAGACCCAGTACTTC; cdr3_aa: CASSFGTGAHGETQYF
j_call: TRBJ1-2; clone_size: -; v_call: TRBV7-9; d_call: -; cdr3_nt: TGTGCCAGCAGCGCGTCCCAAAGACCTAACTATGGCTACACCTTC; cdr3_aa: CASSASQRPNYGYTF
j_call: TRBJ1-5; clone_size: few; v_call: TRBV2; d_call: TRBD1; cdr3_nt: TGTGCCAGCAGACAAATGATGATGGGGGACAGGGGGGATTATAGCAATCAGCCCCAGCATTTT; cdr3_aa: CASRQMMMGDRGDYSNQPQHF
j_call: TRBJ2-5; clone_size: -; v_call: TRBV28; d_call: -; cdr3_nt: TGTGCCAGCAGTTTAAGTACGATTGCAGAGGAGACCCAGTACTTC; cdr3_aa: CASSLSTIAEETQYF
j_call: TRBJ1-1; clone_size: -; v_call: TRBV4-3; d_call: TRBD1; cdr3_nt: TGCGCCAGCAGCCAGGGAGCCGGGACAGCTGAAGCTTTCTTT; cdr3_aa: CASSQGAGTAEAFF
j_call: TRBJ2-5; clone_size: -; v_call: TRBV27; d_call: TRBD2; cdr3_nt: TGTGCCAGCAGGTTTACGGGAGGGCAAGAGACCCAGTACTTC; cdr3_aa: CASRFTGGQETQYF
j_call: TRBJ1-2; clone_size: -; v_call: TRBV4-1; d_call: -; cdr3_nt: TGCGCCAGCAGCCAAGAGGCGGTTTTTAACTATGGCTACACCTTC; cdr3_aa: CASSQEAVFNYGYTF
j_call: TRBJ2-7; clone_size: -; v_call: TRBV10-2; d_call: TRBD2; cdr3_nt: TGCGCCAGCGGGCGGGGGGCCGAGCAGTACTTC; cdr3_aa: CASGRGAEQYF
j_call: TRBJ2-1; clone_size: -; v_call: TRBV5-6; d_call: -; cdr3_nt: TGTGCCAGCACCCTTGGATACTTCGACAATGAGCAGTTCTTC; cdr3_aa: CASTLGYFDNEQFF
j_call: TRBJ2-7; clone_size: few; v_call: TRBV10-1; d_call: -; cdr3_nt: TGCGCCAGCAGTGGGTCAGGCAGCTCCTACGAGCAGTACTTC; cdr3_aa: CASSGSGSSYEQYF
j_call: TRBJ2-7; clone_size: -; v_call: TRBV10-2; d_call: -; cdr3_nt: TGCGCCAGCAGTGATCAGAGGGAGCAGTACTTC; cdr3_aa: CASSDQREQYF
j_call: TRBJ2-1; clone_size: -; v_call: TRBV4-3; d_call: TRBD1; cdr3_nt: TGCGCCAGCAGCCTGAACAGGGGGTACTACAATGAGCAGTTCTTC; cdr3_aa: CASSLNRGYYNEQFF
j_call: TRBJ2-3; clone_size: -; v_call: TRBV9; d_call: -; cdr3_nt: TGTGCCAGCAGCGGAGAAGGGGCAGATACGCAGTATTTT; cdr3_aa: CASSGEGADTQYF
j_call: TRBJ2-4; clone_size: -; v_call: TRBV2; d_call: -; cdr3_nt: TGTGCCAGCAGTCCTGACCACCCCAAGGCCAAAAACATTCAGTACTTC; cdr3_aa: CASSPDHPKAKNIQYF
j_call: TRBJ2-1; clone_size: -; v_call: TRBV27; d_call: -; cdr3_nt: TGTGCCAGCAGTCTGGGAGGAGGTGAGCAGTTCTTC; cdr3_aa: CASSLGGGEQFF
j_call: TRBJ2-1; clone_size: -; v_call: TRBV29-1; d_call: -; cdr3_nt: TGCAGCGTTGAATCTCCTTCACGGAGCTCCTACAATGAGCAGTTCTTC; cdr3_aa: CSVESPSRSSYNEQFF
j_call: TRBJ2-5; clone_size: -; v_call: TRBV25-1; d_call: -; cdr3_nt: TGTGCCAGCAGTGAATCTATCGGGACCCAGTACTTC; cdr3_aa: CASSESIGTQYF
j_call: TRBJ2-7; clone_size: -; v_call: TRBV9; d_call: TRBD2; cdr3_nt: TGTGCCAGCAGCGTATCTGCGGGAGCGCCCTACGAGCAGTACTTC; cdr3_aa: CASSVSAGAPYEQYF
j_call: TRBJ2-1; clone_size: -; v_call: TRBV19; d_call: -; cdr3_nt: TGTGCCAGTAGTACCGACTCGAATTATGGTGAGCAGTTCTTC; cdr3_aa: CASSTDSNYGEQFF
j_call: TRBJ2-1; clone_size: -; v_call: TRBV7-3; d_call: TRBD2; cdr3_nt: TGTGCCAGCAGCTCAGTTAGCGGGGTTACGTACAATGAGCAGTTCTTC; cdr3_aa: CASSSVSGVTYNEQFF
j_call: TRBJ1-1; clone_size: -; v_call: TRBV11-3; d_call: -; cdr3_nt: TGTGCCAGCAGCTCGGAGGGGCCTGAGGCTTTCTTT; cdr3_aa: CASSSEGPEAFF
j_call: TRBJ2-3; clone_size: few; v_call: TRBV4-3; d_call: -; cdr3_nt: TGCGCCAGCAGCGCCCTATTAAGGGCAGCAGATACGCAGTATTTT; cdr3_aa: CASSALLRAADTQYF
j_call: TRBJ1-2; clone_size: once; v_call: TRBV15; d_call: -; cdr3_nt: TGTGCCACCAGCAGAGATTCGTGGGGCCCCGCAGGGGGCTACACCTTC; cdr3_aa: CATSRDSWGPAGGYTF
j_call: TRBJ1-5; clone_size: -; v_call: TRBV19; d_call: -; cdr3_nt: TGTGCCAGTAGTATATGGGGGATCAATCAGCCCCAGCATTTT; cdr3_aa: CASSIWGINQPQHF
j_call: TRBJ2-3; clone_size: -; v_call: TRBV29-1; d_call: TRBD1; cdr3_nt: TGCAGCGTTGAACACGGACAGGCGGATACGCAGTATTTT; cdr3_aa: CSVEHGQADTQYF
j_call: TRBJ2-7; clone_size: medium-sized; v_call: TRBV2; d_call: -; cdr3_nt: TGTGCCAGCAGTCTAAACAGCGGAGGAAGCTCCTACGAGCAGTACTTC; cdr3_aa: CASSLNSGGSSYEQYF
j_call: TRBJ2-6; clone_size: -; v_call: TRBV19; d_call: -; cdr3_nt: TGTGCCACCCGTACTTCAGCGCTCTCTGGGGCCAACGTCCTGACTTTC; cdr3_aa: CATRTSALSGANVLTF
j_call: TRBJ1-1; clone_size: -; v_call: TRBV5-1; d_call: TRBD1; cdr3_nt: TGCGCCGGCCGGGACAGGGGGTTTACTGAAGCTTTCTTT; cdr3_aa: CAGRDRGFTEAFF
j_call: TRBJ2-7; clone_size: once; v_call: TRBV4-1; d_call: -; cdr3_nt: TGCGCCAGCAGCCCCCTTTTAAGCAGGGGCGAGCAGTACTTC; cdr3_aa: CASSPLLSRGEQYF
j_call: TRBJ2-1; clone_size: few; v_call: TRBV5-1; d_call: -; cdr3_nt: TGCGCCAGCAGCTTGATGACCGAGGCTAATGAGCAGTTCTTC; cdr3_aa: CASSLMTEANEQFF
j_call: TRBJ1-4; clone_size: -; v_call: TRBV7-6; d_call: -; cdr3_nt: TGTGCCAGCAGTCGGGAATTCGCAAATGAAAAACTGTTTTTT; cdr3_aa: CASSREFANEKLFF
j_call: TRBJ2-7; clone_size: -; v_call: TRBV28; d_call: -; cdr3_nt: TGTGCCAGCACCCGGCAGGGGCATTTGTACGAGCAGTACTTC; cdr3_aa: CASTRQGHLYEQYF
j_call: TRBJ2-7; clone_size: -; v_call: TRBV27; d_call: -; cdr3_nt: TGTGCCAGCAGTCCGATTCGGGACTCCTACGAGCAGTACTTC; cdr3_aa: CASSPIRDSYEQYF
j_call: TRBJ1-1; clone_size: -; v_call: TRBV4-3; d_call: TRBD1; cdr3_nt: TGCGCCAGCAGCCAAGATAACCAGGGGGGGGAAGCTTTCTTT; cdr3_aa: CASSQDNQGGEAFF
j_call: TRBJ2-2; clone_size: -; v_call: TRBV23-1; d_call: -; cdr3_nt: TGCGCCAGCAGTCAATCGGAGGGCCGGAACACCGGGGAGCTGTTTTTT; cdr3_aa: CASSQSEGRNTGELFF